The 30 T cell receptor beta chains listed next were all sequenced from one sample in a study of technical replicates of blood from a handful of donors. The protocol was immunoSEQ multiplex PCR, while the TCRdb copy is restricted to in-frame clones and leaves out a portion. The data hold around 80,000 clones, with more than 95% observed a single time. The sequenced material came from T cells isolated from PBMCs. These receptors were obtained from a human donor in good health.

The V call is TRBV21-1, the J call TRBJ2-7; the table gives TRBD2 as D, unverified against the DNA. TRBV21-1 is a pseudogene segment. There are 18 residues in the CDR3. The DNA for the CDR3 is TGTGCCAGCAGCGATACTGGGCTAGCGGGAGGATGGGGTAGGGTATGGGTCTTC. It is translated as CASSDTGLAGGWGRVWVF.

The chain couples TRBV11-1 to TRBJ2-5; 9 bases map to TRBD2. Germline loops: CDR1 SGHAT, CDR2 FQDESV (reference sequence). This CDR3 contains 15 residues. The ends lost 3 bases at V and 5 bases at J; junction bases unmatched: 7. CDR3 protein: CASSLVIAGAETQYF. In DNA form, the CDR3 reads TGTGCCAGCAGCTTGGTGATAGCGGGGGCGGAGACCCAGTACTTC.

The rearrangement links TRBV19 to TRBJ2-1; 10 bases match TRBD1. V dropped 5 bases and J dropped 7; count of bases not matched to a gene: 5. CDR1 and CDR2 from the germline V gene are LNHDA and SQIVND (reference sequence). The CDR3 length is 14 residues. CDR3 protein: CASSAWDRGNEQFF. CDR3 nucleotides: TGTGCCAGTAGTGCCTGGGACAGGGGTAATGAGCAGTTCTTC.

The chain uses TRBV4-2 and TRBJ2-7; 10 nucleotides match TRBD1. The CDR3 has 16 amino acids. Germline loops: CDR1 LGHNA, CDR2 YNFKEQ. The J segment lost 5 bases and the V segment lost 4 bases, leaving 11 bases of the junction unmatched. CDR3 nucleotides: TGTGCCAGCAGCCTATTAACCGGGACAGGGGTAAACGAGCAGTACTTC. It encodes CASSLLTGTGVNEQYF.

This clone was counted a single time. This sequence joins TRBV7-2 and TRBJ2-1, with 11 bases aligning to TRBD2. Germline CDR1 is SGHTA and CDR2 is FQGNSA. Losses at the gene ends were 5 bases for V and 8 bases for J; bases not matched to a gene: 14. The CDR3 length is 17 residues. The CDR3 is CASSGRLAGSSLDEQFF. The CDR3 DNA follows: TGTGCCAGCAGCGGGAGACTAGCGGGGTCTTCGTTGGATGAGCAGTTCTTC.

The chain recombines TRBV6-1 with TRBJ1-1; 9 bases match TRBD1. CDR1 is MNHNS and CDR2 is SASEGT in the germline V gene. V shed 6 bases, J shed 3 bases, and the junction held 8 bases outside the gene matches. This CDR3 comprises 15 residues. Written as DNA, the CDR3 is TGTGCCAGCAGACAGCAGGGACAGGGTCACACTGAAGCTTTCTTT. It yields the protein CASRQQGQGHTEAFF.

The J gene is TRBJ1-1, the V gene TRBV2, with D possibly TRBD1 on 5 matching bases. There are 15 residues in the CDR3. Trimming stripped 5 bases from V and 0 bases from J, with 13 bases between. CDR1 is SNHLY and CDR2 is FYNNEI in the germline V gene. CDR3 sequence (DNA): TGTGCCAGCAGTAACCGACAGAGATTGAACACTGAAGCTTTCTTT. Translation: CASSNRQRLNTEAFF.

CDR3 nucleotide sequence: TGTGCCAGCAGCCTACAGGGGGGCTTTCTCGAGCAGTACTTC. Translated, it gives CASSLQGGFLEQYF. The genes are TRBV5-4 and TRBJ2-7; TRBD1 matches 8 bases. V was clipped by 4 bases and J by 6 bases; unmatched bases: 9. Germline CDR1 is SGHNT and CDR2 is YYREEE (reference sequence). CDR3 length: 14 amino acids.

The chain is built from TRBV4-1 and TRBJ2-3; TRBD2 matches at 9 bases. Germline trimming cut 1 base from V and 1 base from J; bases unmatched to any gene: 3. Germline CDR1 and CDR2: MGHRA and YSYEKL. This CDR3 comprises 16 residues. The chain's CDR3 is CASSQGRLAGTDTQYF. CDR3 in DNA: TGCGCCAGCAGCCAAGGCAGACTAGCGGGCACAGATACGCAGTATTTT.

This chain joins TRBV7-9 and TRBJ2-3; TRBD1 agrees at 8 bases. CDR1 and CDR2 from the germline V gene are SEHNR and FQNEAQ (reference sequence). The CDR3 runs to 15 residues. Germline trimming cut 3 bases from V and 1 base from J; bases unmatched to any gene: 3. This CDR3 is CASSFVGQGTDTQYF. Here the CDR3 DNA reads TGTGCCAGCAGCTTTGTGGGACAGGGCACAGATACGCAGTATTTT.

V and J are TRBV11-3 and TRBJ2-3; TRBD2 matches 15 bases. With 7 bases clipped from V and 4 bases from J, the junction kept 12 bases outside the gene matches. The CDR3 is 18 amino acids. CDR1 is SGHNT, CDR2 YENEEA, per germline. CDR3 bases: TGTGCCAGCACAGAAATCGCCGGGACTAGCGGGGGGTCAGATACGCAGTATTTT. It is translated as CASTEIAGTSGGSDTQYF.

This clone occurred once. This chain uses TRBV19 with TRBJ1-1; 9 nucleotides line up with TRBD1. Germline V CDR1 and CDR2: LNHDA, SQIVND (reference sequence). The CDR3 sequence is 14 residues long. The V segment lost 5 bases and the J segment 9 bases; nucleotides outside the gene matches: 10. CDR3 sequence reads: CASSWGTGIGKAFF. CDR3 nucleotides: TGTGCCAGTAGTTGGGGGACAGGGATTGGGAAAGCTTTCTTT.

The CDR3: CATGGQGAGWDTQYF. For the CDR3, the DNA is TGTGCCACCGGAGGACAGGGGGCAGGGTGGGATACGCAGTATTTT. The chain carries TRBV15 and TRBJ2-3, with 11 bases matching TRBD1. The CDR3 length is 15 residues. The V gene's germline CDR1 is LNHNV and CDR2 YYDKDF (reference sequence). Germline trimming cut 8 bases from V and 6 bases from J; bases unmatched to any gene: 10.

This clone has a single count. The chain employs TRBV5-1 and TRBJ2-6; 8 nucleotides align to TRBD1. After removal of 0 bases from V and 3 bases from J, the junction contained 5 bases not matched to a gene. CDR3 length: 17 residues. Germline CDR1 and CDR2: SGHRS and YFSETQ. As DNA, the CDR3 is TGCGCCAGCAGCTTGGGACAGGGGAGAGGTGGGGCCAACGTCCTGACTTTC. This codes for CASSLGQGRGGANVLTF.

This clone was found once. This chain uses TRBV28 with TRBJ2-7; no clear D. The germline CDR1 and CDR2 sequences are MDHEN and SYDVKM. Trimming left V 3 bases short and J 5 bases short, with 5 bases between. This CDR3 contains 11 residues. CDR3 sequence reads: CASSFRNEQYF. The CDR3 nucleotides read TGTGCCAGCAGTTTTCGTAACGAGCAGTACTTC.

The CDR3 loop is CASSLQGGGSYNEQFF. In nucleotides, the CDR3 is TGTGCCAGCAGCCTCCAGGGGGGCGGCTCCTACAATGAGCAGTTCTTC. The V gene is TRBV7-9, the J gene TRBJ2-1, with a tentative D call TRBD1 (7 bases). This CDR3 spans 16 amino acids. The V and J ends lost 5 bases and 0 bases respectively, with 14 bases between them. Germline lookup yields CDR1 SEHNR and CDR2 FQNEAQ (reference sequence).

The J gene is TRBJ1-4, the V gene TRBV27; a possible D gene is TRBD1 (5 bases). Germline-derived CDR1 and CDR2 are MNHEY and SMNVEV (reference sequence). Trimming shortened V by 0 bases and J by 11 bases, and 16 bases separated the two germline ends. There are 15 residues in the CDR3. The CDR3 nucleotides read TGTGCCAGCAGTTTATCCAGGGAAACTCACGGTAAACTGTTTTTT. Its protein is CASSLSRETHGKLFF.

In its sample, this clone was seen once. The CDR3 reads CASNTGGSYEQYF. The CDR3 nucleotides read TGCGCCAGTAATACCGGGGGTTCCTACGAGCAGTACTTC. J is TRBJ2-7 and V is TRBV5-1; possible D gene TRBD2, 6 bases. Between the trimmed V and J ends, which lost 8 bases and 1 base, there was a span of 13 bases. Germline values: CDR1 SGHRS, CDR2 YFSETQ. This CDR3 has 13 amino acids.

The V call is TRBV4-1, the J call TRBJ2-7; 12 bases are a match to TRBD2. The CDR3 is 15 amino acids. Per germline, CDR1 MGHRA and CDR2 YSYEKL. Unmatched junction bases numbered 3, after V lost 3 bases and J lost 3 bases. The CDR3 coding sequence is TGCGCCAGCAGCCACAAACTAGCGGGGGGCTACGAGCAGTACTTC. Protein: CASSHKLAGGYEQYF.

This clone has just one count. The chain combines TRBV6-1 with TRBJ1-1; 7 bases fit TRBD1. The CDR3 contains 14 residues. The germline CDR1 and CDR2 sequences are MNHNS and SASEGT. J lost 1 base, V lost 5 bases, and 4 bases had no gene match. In DNA, the CDR3 is TGTGCCAGCAGTCTTAGACAGGGGAACACTGAAGCTTTCTTT. It translates to CASSLRQGNTEAFF.

This chain joins TRBV9 and TRBJ2-1; weak D call: TRBD1 (6 bases). The germline V and J ends were trimmed by 4 bases and 4 bases, with 24 bases remaining between them. Germline-derived CDR1 and CDR2 are SGDLS and YYNGEE. The CDR3 covers 18 residues. Here the CDR3 reads CASSPRTAYALPYNEQFF. DNA of the CDR3: TGTGCCAGCAGCCCCAGGACAGCCTACGCTTTGCCGTACAATGAGCAGTTCTTC.

V and J are TRBV19 and TRBJ1-3; D uncertain. The CDR3 totals 14 residues. Germline V gene data show CDR1 as LNHDA and CDR2 as SQIVND (reference sequence). V lost 7 bases and J lost 4, with 14 bases in between. The CDR3, as DNA: TGTGCCAGTAACCCCAGGCCGGGGGGAAACACCATATATTTT. Amino acid sequence: CASNPRPGGNTIYF. The full variable domain, rest sourced from reference TRBV19 and TRBJ1-3, is DGGITQSPKYLFRKEGQNVTLSCEQNLNHDAMYWYRQDPGQGLRLIYYSQIVNDFQKGDIAEGYSVSREKKESFPLTVTSAQKNPTAFYLCASNPRPGGNTIYFGEGSWLTVV.

J is TRBJ1-1 and V is TRBV6-1, with 7 bases lining up with TRBD1. There are 14 residues in the CDR3. V lost 2 bases and J lost 1; bases outside the gene matches: 1. Looked up from germline, CDR1 is MNHNS and CDR2 is SASEGT. The CDR3 region has the DNA TGTGCCAGCAGTGAATACAGGGGGAACACTGAAGCTTTCTTT. Encoded protein: CASSEYRGNTEAFF.

V usage is TRBV5-1 and J usage is TRBJ2-7; TRBD2 is a possible D gene (7 bases). V lost 4 bases, J lost 2 bases, and 13 bases lay in between. There are 14 residues in the CDR3. The germline V gene encodes CDR1 SGHRS and CDR2 YFSETQ. The CDR3 sequence: CASSDTGRAYEQYF. CDR3 bases: TGCGCCAGCAGCGATACAGGGAGGGCCTACGAGCAGTACTTC.

The chain employs TRBV29-1 and TRBJ2-7, with 8 bases identical to TRBD1. The CDR3 sequence is 14 residues long. J lost 5 bases, V lost 7 bases, and 13 bases had no gene match. Germline CDR1 and CDR2: SQVTM and ANQGSEA. Written as DNA, the CDR3 is TGCAGCGGAGGGGGCGGGCAGGGGGCTGACGAGCAGTACTTC. Amino acids: CSGGGGQGADEQYF.

The gene calls are TRBV11-2 and TRBJ2-1; TRBD2 aligns across 11 bases. With 6 bases clipped from V and 4 bases from J, the junction kept 5 bases outside the gene matches. CDR3 length equals 15 residues. Germline-derived CDR1 and CDR2 are SGHAT and FQNNGV. This CDR3 reads CASRDGTSGYNEQFF. CDR3 coding DNA: TGTGCCAGCAGGGACGGGACTAGCGGTTACAATGAGCAGTTCTTC.

This rearrangement joins TRBV4-1 to TRBJ1-2; 9 nucleotides match TRBD1. This CDR3 has 19 residues. CDR1 and CDR2 from the germline V gene are MGHRA and YSYEKL. The V segment lost 7 bases and the J segment 0 bases; nucleotides outside the gene matches: 18. CDR3 bases: TGCGCCAGCAACCCCCCGGACAGGGGTGGTTCCTCCTCTAACTATGGCTACACCTTC. This encodes CASNPPDRGGSSSNYGYTF.

The CDR3 sequence is CASTLGLALSNEQFF. DNA of the CDR3: TGTGCCAGCACCTTAGGACTAGCTCTATCCAATGAGCAGTTCTTC. The rearrangement uses TRBV6-5 and TRBJ2-1, with 8 bases identical to TRBD2. Germline V gene lookup returns CDR1 MNHEY and CDR2 SVGAGI. After removal of 7 bases from V and 6 bases from J, the junction contained 11 bases not matched to a gene. The CDR3 is made up of 15 amino acids.

The genes are TRBV30 and TRBJ1-1; D is perhaps TRBD1 (5 bases). This CDR3 comprises 18 residues. The V and J ends lost 2 bases and 1 base respectively, with 23 bases between them. Germline V gives CDR1 GTSNPN, CDR2 SVGIG (reference sequence). The CDR3 reads CAWSLFPWPAGRNTEAFF. CDR3 bases: TGTGCCTGGAGTCTGTTTCCCTGGCCCGCGGGACGGAACACTGAAGCTTTCTTT.

V and J are TRBV10-3 and TRBJ2-3, with unresolved D. Germline lookup yields CDR1 ENHRY and CDR2 SYGVKD. The length of the CDR3 is 14 residues. With 0 bases removed from V and 1 base from J, the gap between germline ends came to 5 bases. The CDR3 protein is CAISESQGTDTQYF. CDR3 bases: TGTGCCATCAGTGAGTCCCAGGGCACAGATACGCAGTATTTT.